A selection of T cell receptor beta chains follows, all from one sample in a study of cytomegalovirus exposure and HLA in healthy donors. Profiled with immunoSEQ multiplex PCR; TCRdb holds only in-frame clones, not every one. The sample is made up of 200,000 or so clones, and the top ten hold around 0.74% of it. The sequencing input was PBMCs. The receptors come from a boy younger than 18 in good health and CMV-seronegative. Both conserved end residues are trimmed from each CDR3. Each record gives: J gene, CDR3 length, V gene, CDR3 protein.

TRBJ2-2	13	TRBV6-5	ASTDERGRGGELF
TRBJ2-1	16	TRBV18	ASSPKRSTGGAGNEQF
TRBJ2-7	13	TRBV19	ASSSRTGDSYEQY
TRBJ2-5	14	TRBV6-5	ASSYKWALGGETQY
TRBJ2-3	9	TRBV6-5	ASTVADTQY
TRBJ2-7	12	TRBV7-9	ASSFPDRSYEQY
TRBJ2-6	12	TRBV25-1	ASSDIAGANVLT
TRBJ1-2	10	TRBV29-1	SFGDGNYGYT
TRBJ1-5	13	TRBV28	ASSQTELSNQPQH
TRBJ2-1	13	TRBV4-2	ASSPGTSGFNEQF
TRBJ1-1	11	TRBV29-1	SGRQGLGTEAF
TRBJ2-7	12	TRBV27	ASSVQGDSYEQY
TRBJ2-3	14	TRBV4-2	ASSHVRGSDTDTQY
TRBJ1-2	9	TRBV20-1	SASSGRGYT
TRBJ2-2	17	TRBV28	ASSLGRAGTDRDTGELF
TRBJ2-3	12	TRBV7-9	ASSSDYGTDTQY
TRBJ2-7	11	TRBV27	ASSYGSEDEQY
TRBJ2-7	12	TRBV10-2	ASSESRGSYEQY
TRBJ2-1	14	TRBV7-6	ASSKTGFGSYNEQF
TRBJ1-1	14	TRBV28	ASPPLRSGLGTEAF
TRBJ2-1	11	TRBV7-3	ASGDGGSGEQF
TRBJ2-7	13	TRBV5-1	ASSSGLAVSYEQY
TRBJ2-3	11	TRBV7-9	ASSLGTGYTQY
TRBJ1-5	12	TRBV9	ASSQPGFNQPQH
TRBJ2-7	12	TRBV18	ASSLPTVSYEQY
TRBJ2-3	14	TRBV5-1	ASRGRLAGGTDTQY
TRBJ2-7	13	TRBV7-2	ASSLSGPSSYEQY
TRBJ2-1	12	TRBV7-9	ASSRRESNNEQF
TRBJ1-3	11	TRBV4-3	ASTPGLGNTIY
TRBJ1-2	12	TRBV6-5	ASSYSSSRYGYT
TRBJ2-3	12	TRBV4-2	ASSLGGTSDTQY
TRBJ2-1	12	TRBV7-3	ASSSTSGRNEQF
TRBJ2-5	12	TRBV18	ASSFPGHLETQY
TRBJ2-1	12	TRBV19	ASSLQGLYNEQF
TRBJ2-2	12	TRBV7-6	ASRIGTSTGELF
TRBJ1-3	14	TRBV6-5	ASSYSESSSGNTIY
TRBJ1-6	22	TRBV27	ASSQESFKTGQGPALPHNSPLH
TRBJ2-5	15	TRBV9	ASSVGVSSTVQETQY
TRBJ2-7	13	TRBV7-9	ASSSTDRGLYEQY
TRBJ2-7	14	TRBV15	ATSRREGDSSYEQY
TRBJ2-2	17	TRBV4-1	ASSQDRSSGGRNTGELF
TRBJ2-7	12	TRBV6-5	ASSLGQSTYEQY
TRBJ2-2	11	TRBV19	ASSGTGAGELF
TRBJ1-2	14	TRBV4-1	ASSHRTGISNYGYT